This T cell receptor (beta chain) was obtained from a study of shared clonotypes between healthy human individuals. Remarks on this clone: The antigen remains undetermined.

Terminally differentiated effector memory CD45RA+ cells were excluded from the naive CD8 cells, which were CD45RO-negative and positively selected for CCR7. Trimming pared 1 base from V and 2 bases from J, leaving 9 bases between. Germline V gene lookup returns CDR1 MNHNS and CDR2 SASEGT. The CDR3 has 15 residues. Method: immunoSEQ multiplex PCR; TCRdb's copy keeps in-frame clones and lacks some. This table has hundreds of thousands of clones, more than 85% appearing once. Findings and limits, study-wide: Between a few donors, naive CD4 clonotypes were shared at a level of approximately 5%. Some clonotypes were shared by all four sorted-subset donors, while others were not shared. The non-shared ones had lower generation probabilities than the shared ones.

The receptor was isolated from a man between 25 and 39 years old in good health. The sequencing input was naive CD8+ T cells sorted from blood. This rearrangement joins TRBV6-1 to TRBJ1-5; D unclear. CDR3 bases: TGTGCCAGCAGTGAAGGCGGCCGGGGCAATCAGCCCCAGCATTTT. The encoded protein is CASSEGGRGNQPQHF.